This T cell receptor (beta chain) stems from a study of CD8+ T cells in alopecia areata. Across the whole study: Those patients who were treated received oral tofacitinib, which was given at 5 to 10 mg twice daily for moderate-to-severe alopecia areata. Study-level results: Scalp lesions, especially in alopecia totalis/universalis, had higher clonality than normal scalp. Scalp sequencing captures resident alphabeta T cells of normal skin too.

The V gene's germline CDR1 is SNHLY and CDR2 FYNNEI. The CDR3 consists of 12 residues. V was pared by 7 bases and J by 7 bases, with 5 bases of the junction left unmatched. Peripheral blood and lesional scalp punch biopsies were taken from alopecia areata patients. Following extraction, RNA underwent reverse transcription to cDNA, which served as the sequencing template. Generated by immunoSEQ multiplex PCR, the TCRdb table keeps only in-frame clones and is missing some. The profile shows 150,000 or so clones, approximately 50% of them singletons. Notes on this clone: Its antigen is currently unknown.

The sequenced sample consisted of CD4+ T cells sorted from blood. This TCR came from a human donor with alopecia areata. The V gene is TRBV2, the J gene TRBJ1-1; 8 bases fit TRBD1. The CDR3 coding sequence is TGTGCCAGCACCGTCGACAGGGGTGAAGCTTTCTTT. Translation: CASTVDRGEAFF. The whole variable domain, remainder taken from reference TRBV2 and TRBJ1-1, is EPEVTQTPSHQVTQMGQEVILRCVPISNHLYFYWYRQILGQKVEFLVSFYNNEISEKSEIFDDQFSVERPDGSNFTLKIRSTKLEDSAMYFCASTVDRGEAFFGQGTRLTVV.